These 22 T cell receptor beta chains came from one sample sequenced in a study of T cell repertoires in ileal Crohn's disease. Method: immunoSEQ multiplex PCR; TCRdb's copy keeps in-frame clones and lacks some. The table lists around 4,100 clones, 75% to 85% of them singletons. Sequenced input: ileal tissue. The receptors originated from an adult with Crohn's disease.

This clone appeared once. The chain is built from TRBV4-1 and TRBJ2-3; D not certain. The CDR3 spans 14 residues. V dropped 5 bases and J dropped 4 bases, with 13 bases sitting between them. CDR1 is MGHRA and CDR2 is YSYEKL in the germline V gene. Written as DNA, the CDR3 is TGCGCCAGCAGCGCTAGTACTACCCCAGATACGCAGTATTTT. It codes for CASSASTTPDTQYF.

The chain is built from TRBV5-1 and TRBJ2-1; TRBD2 aligns across 11 bases. The germline CDR1 and CDR2 sequences are SGHRS and YFSETQ. The CDR3 has 16 residues. J lost 6 bases, V lost 0 bases, and 5 bases had no gene match. The DNA of the CDR3 is TGCGCCAGCAGCTTGGGGGGGACTAGCGGTGGCAATGAGCAGTTCTTC. Translated, it gives CASSLGGTSGGNEQFF. The whole variable domain, filled in from reference TRBV5-1 and TRBJ2-1, reads KAGVTQTPRYLIKTRGQQVTLSCSPISGHRSVSWYQQTPGQGLQFLFEYFSETQRNKGNFPGRFSGRQFSNSRSEMNVSTLELGDSALYLCASSLGGTSGGNEQFFGPGTRLTVL.

The chain employs TRBV5-1 and TRBJ2-3; the D is unclear. The CDR3 runs to 14 residues. Between the trimmed V and J ends, which lost 6 bases and 3 bases, there was a span of 14 bases. Germline V CDR1 and CDR2: SGHRS, YFSETQ. CDR3 in amino acids: CASNSGFSTDTQYF. CDR3 nucleotides: TGCGCCAGCAATAGTGGTTTTTCAACAGATACGCAGTATTTT.

This clone is a singleton in its sample. The chain has TRBV27 and TRBJ1-1, with a possible D match to TRBD1 (6 bases). CDR1 MNHEY and CDR2 SMNVEV come from the germline V gene (reference sequence). The CDR3 extends over 15 amino acids. Trimming took 6 bases from V and 2 from J, leaving 16 bases between them. CDR3 region: CASRATGQINTEAFF. CDR3 bases: TGTGCCAGCAGGGCTACCGGACAGATAAACACTGAAGCTTTCTTT.

This clone came up a few times. The chain couples TRBV5-1 to TRBJ2-7; TRBD2 matches 7 bases. CDR3 size: 15 residues. Losses at the gene ends were 0 bases for V and 2 bases for J; bases not matched to a gene: 5. CDR1 and CDR2 (germline): SGHRS, YFSETQ. Here the CDR3 reads CASSLVTSPPYEQYF. CDR3 DNA sequence: TGCGCCAGCAGCTTGGTGACTAGCCCACCCTACGAGCAGTACTTC. Full variable domain (missing parts from reference TRBV5-1 and TRBJ2-7): KAGVTQTPRYLIKTRGQQVTLSCSPISGHRSVSWYQQTPGQGLQFLFEYFSETQRNKGNFPGRFSGRQFSNSRSEMNVSTLELGDSALYLCASSLVTSPPYEQYFGPGTRLTVT.

The V call is TRBV19, the J call TRBJ2-3; 8 bases are a match to TRBD2. Germline V CDR1 and CDR2: LNHDA, SQIVND (reference sequence). The CDR3 covers 15 residues. The trim removed 4 bases at V and 4 bases at J, leaving 7 bases unmatched. The CDR3 bases are TGTGCCAGTAGTAGGCTCGGGGGGGCCTCAGATACGCAGTATTTT. It codes for CASSRLGGASDTQYF.

The chain employs TRBV4-1 and TRBJ1-4; D not certain. Germline values: CDR1 MGHRA, CDR2 YSYEKL. With 1 base removed from V and 6 bases from J, the gap between germline ends came to 9 bases. The CDR3 length is 14 residues. CDR3 coding DNA: TGCGCCAGCAGCCAAGGGCAGACATATGAAAAACTGTTTTTT. Translated, it gives CASSQGQTYEKLFF.

The chain uses TRBV2 and TRBJ1-6, with TRBD1 as a possible D gene (6 bases). Germline-derived CDR1 and CDR2 are SNHLY and FYNNEI. CDR3 length equals 14 residues. With 4 bases removed from V and 8 bases from J, the gap between germline ends came to 12 bases. CDR3 nucleotide sequence: TGTGCCAGCAGTGTGGACAGTGGTGATTCACCCCTCCACTTT. The encoded protein is CASSVDSGDSPLHF.

The CDR3 spells CASSEGQSLRDYEQYF. In DNA, the CDR3 is TGTGCCAGCAGCGAGGGACAGAGCCTTAGGGACTACGAGCAGTACTTC. The chain is built from TRBV9 and TRBJ2-7, with 7 positions matching TRBD1. With 3 bases clipped from V and 3 bases from J, the junction kept 12 bases outside the gene matches. CDR1 is SGDLS and CDR2 is YYNGEE in the germline V gene. The CDR3 spans 16 residues.

This chain joins TRBV5-1 and TRBJ1-6, with TRBD1 matching over 8 bases. Trimming at V came to 3 bases and at J to 1 base, leaving 6 bases not matched to a gene. There are 17 residues in the CDR3. Germline values: CDR1 SGHRS, CDR2 YFSETQ. The CDR3 sequence: CASSSTTGESYNSPLHF. CDR3 in DNA: TGCGCCAGCAGCTCCACGACAGGGGAGTCCTATAATTCACCCCTCCACTTT.

V usage is TRBV27 and J usage is TRBJ2-7, with 8 nucleotides matching TRBD2. The CDR3 has 15 amino acids. Trimming cost V 1 base and J 4 bases; bases outside gene matches: 6. The germline CDR1 and CDR2 sequences are MNHEY and SMNVEV (reference sequence). The CDR3 nucleotides are TGTGCCAGCAGTTTATACGGGGGGGTAGGGTACGAGCAGTACTTC. It codes for CASSLYGGVGYEQYF.

The chain combines TRBV7-3 with TRBJ2-1; maybe TRBD2 (6 bases). Deletions cut 5 bases from V and 2 bases from J, with 13 bases between. Germline lookup yields CDR1 SGHTA and CDR2 FQGTGA. The CDR3 runs 15 residues. The CDR3 DNA reads as TGTGCCAGCAGCCAGGGAGGACAAACCTACAATGAGCAGTTCTTC. Translating gives CASSQGGQTYNEQFF.

About this clone: A read error may account for a junction end that differs from germline. The V gene is TRBV7-7, the J gene TRBJ2-3; D may be TRBD2 (6 bases). The CDR3 sequence is 14 residues long. Germline lookup yields CDR1 SSHAT and CDR2 FNYEAQ (reference sequence). The CDR3 coding sequence is TGTGCTAGCAGCGCGGGATTACAGACAGATACGCAGTATTTT. It translates to CASSAGLQTDTQYF.

The V and J genes are TRBV27 and TRBJ1-3; 7 nucleotides line up with TRBD1. CDR1 is MNHEY, CDR2 SMNVEV, per germline (reference sequence). Trimming removed 7 bases from V and 0 bases from J; junction bases left unmatched: 12. There are 17 residues in the CDR3. The DNA of the CDR3 is TGTGCCAGCATCCCCCGACAGGGACGACACTCTGGAAACACCATATATTTT. This codes for CASIPRQGRHSGNTIYF.

The V and J genes are TRBV9 and TRBJ2-7, with TRBD2 matching over 8 bases. Germline V gene lookup returns CDR1 SGDLS and CDR2 YYNGEE. V was pared by 0 bases and J by 0 bases, with 8 bases of the junction left unmatched. The CDR3 loop spans 17 amino acids. The CDR3 region has the DNA TGTGCCAGCAGCGTAGGAATTAGCGGGGTTACCTCCTACGAGCAGTACTTC. Translation: CASSVGISGVTSYEQYF.

This chain links TRBV6-4 with TRBJ2-3, with 14 positions matching TRBD2. This CDR3 has 16 amino acids. Germline trimming cut 3 bases from V and 1 base from J; bases unmatched to any gene: 0. Germline V gene sequence: CDR1 MRHNA, CDR2 SNTAGT. Written as DNA, the CDR3 is TGTGCCAGCAGTGAGGGACTAGCGGGGGGCACAGATACGCAGTATTTT. Protein sequence: CASSEGLAGGTDTQYF.

The genes are TRBV2 and TRBJ1-2, with 7 bases identical to TRBD1. This CDR3 has 13 amino acids. The V and J ends lost 4 bases and 4 bases, in that order; junction bases with no gene match: 3. Germline loops: CDR1 SNHLY, CDR2 FYNNEI. The CDR3 is CASSVGQSYGYTF. CDR3 DNA sequence: TGTGCCAGCAGTGTGGGACAGAGCTATGGCTACACCTTC.

The chain couples TRBV1 to TRBJ2-3; TRBD2 is taken as the D call from the table, unchecked against the DNA. TRBV1 is assigned pseudogene status. CDR3 size: 18 residues. The CDR3 spells CTSSRRRRGGLFTDTQYF. Written as DNA, the CDR3 is TGCACCAGCAGCCGGAGGCGGCGGGGGGGCCTCTTCACAGATACGCAGTATTTT.

The CDR3 reads CASSKSHVTNTGELFF. CDR3 coding DNA: TGTGCCAGCAGCAAGAGTCACGTCACGAACACCGGGGAGCTGTTTTTT. The genes are TRBV21-1 and TRBJ2-2; TRBD2, the D gene given by the table, was not confirmed from the DNA. TRBV21-1 corresponds to a pseudogene. The CDR3 totals 16 residues.

The rearrangement joins TRBV14 to TRBJ2-7; TRBD2 matches 10 bases. With V trimmed by 0 bases and J by 3 bases, 14 bases remained unmatched. This CDR3 contains 19 residues. Germline CDR1 reads SGHDN; CDR2 reads FVKESK. CDR3: CASSQDPALAGLGGYEQYF. CDR3 DNA: TGTGCCAGCAGCCAAGATCCCGCACTAGCGGGACTCGGTGGCTACGAGCAGTACTTC.

The sample holds a few counts of this clone. CDR3 protein: CASGPEGEGRETQYF. The CDR3 DNA is TGTGCTAGTGGCCCCGAGGGGGAGGGTCGAGAGACCCAGTACTTC. The chain combines TRBV12-5 with TRBJ2-5, with D perhaps TRBD2 (7 bases). In germline, CDR1 is LGHNT, CDR2 FRNRAP. The CDR3 length is 15 residues. Trimming cost V 6 bases and J 4 bases, with 18 bases left between them.

V is TRBV7-2 and J is TRBJ1-4, with TRBD1 identical over 9 bases. Trimming at V came to 5 bases and at J to 4 bases, leaving 8 bases not matched to a gene. Per the germline V gene, CDR1 is SGHTA and CDR2 is FQGNSA. The CDR3 length is 16 residues. This CDR3 is CASSASGTGINEKLFF. Written as DNA, the CDR3 is TGTGCCAGCAGCGCCTCCGGGACAGGGATTAATGAAAAACTGTTTTTT. Complete variable domain (other parts from reference TRBV7-2 and TRBJ1-4): GAGVSQSPSNKVTEKGKDVELRCDPISGHTALYWYRQSLGQGLEFLIYFQGNSAPDKSGLPSDRFSAERTGGSVSTLTIQRTQQEDSAVYLCASSASGTGINEKLFFGSGTQLSVL.